Presented here are 17 T cell receptor beta chains from one specimen sequenced in a study of T cell changes during pregnancy in multiple sclerosis. Clones were read by immunoSEQ multiplex PCR, and TCRdb kept only the in-frame ones, dropping some. The repertoire holds approximately 80,000 clones, with about 94% as singletons. The material sequenced was peripheral blood, taken in the third trimester of pregnancy. These receptors were obtained from a female donor with multiple sclerosis, enrolled in a pregnancy study.

This sequence joins TRBV6-1 and TRBJ2-7, with 8 bases lining up with TRBD2. V was pared by 5 bases and J by 1 base, with 4 bases of the junction left unmatched. This CDR3 spans 14 amino acids. CDR1 is MNHNS and CDR2 is SASEGT in the germline V gene. The CDR3, as DNA: TGTGCCAGCAGTATGGCTAGCGGGTCCTACGAGCAGTACTTC. Its protein product is CASSMASGSYEQYF.

The rearrangement joins TRBV6-1 to TRBJ1-4; tentatively, D is TRBD1 (6 bases). Germline V CDR1 and CDR2: MNHNS, SASEGT. Trimming pared 7 bases from V and 8 bases from J, leaving 17 bases between. The CDR3 is 14 amino acids. CDR3 DNA sequence: TGTGCCAGCACACGAACAGGGAGTTCGGAAAAACTGTTTTTT. Amino acids: CASTRTGSSEKLFF.

J is TRBJ2-3 and V is TRBV14, with TRBD2 matching 9 bases. Germline CDR1 reads SGHDN; CDR2 reads FVKESK. CDR3 length equals 15 residues. The V segment lost 4 bases and the J segment 1 base; nucleotides outside the gene matches: 3. The CDR3 protein is CASSPIAGGTDTQYF. The CDR3 region has the DNA TGTGCCAGCAGCCCGATAGCGGGGGGCACAGATACGCAGTATTTT.

V usage is TRBV11-2 and J usage is TRBJ2-1; the match to TRBD2 covers 10 bases. The CDR3 loop spans 16 amino acids. V trimming: 8 bases; J trimming: 5 bases; junction bases outside the gene matches: 12. CDR1 SGHAT and CDR2 FQNNGV come from the germline V gene. In DNA, the CDR3 is TGTGCCAGCCACGGGAGTAGCGGGGGGACCGACAATGAGCAGTTCTTC. This codes for CASHGSSGGTDNEQFF.

The count of this clone is one. The V gene is TRBV7-6, the J gene TRBJ2-1, with 9 bases fitting TRBD2. V lost 0 bases, J lost 7 bases, and 10 bases stayed unmatched. The length of the CDR3 is 17 residues. Germline lookup yields CDR1 SGHVS and CDR2 FNYEAQ. The CDR3 sequence: CASSLAPRAGGGNEQFF. Here the CDR3 DNA reads TGTGCCAGCAGCTTAGCGCCCCGAGCGGGGGGTGGGAATGAGCAGTTCTTC. Looking up the rest from reference TRBV7-6 and TRBJ2-1 gives the full variable domain: GAGVSQSPRYKVTKRGQDVALRCDPISGHVSLYWYRQALGQGPEFLTYFNYEAQQDKSGLPNDRFSAERPEGSISTLTIQRTEQRDSAMYRCASSLAPRAGGGNEQFFGPGTRLTVL.

J is TRBJ1-2 and V is TRBV6-5; the D is unclear. CDR3 length: 15 amino acids. Trimming cost V 5 bases and J 1 base, with 14 bases left between them. Germline loops: CDR1 MNHEY, CDR2 SVGAGI. The CDR3 loop is CASSNPPGSNYGYTF. CDR3 in DNA: TGTGCCAGCAGTAACCCACCGGGAAGTAACTATGGCTACACCTTC.

The rearrangement links TRBV9 to TRBJ1-2; TRBD1 aligns across 7 bases. The junction had 13 bases not matched to a gene; V was cut back by 3 bases and J by 8 bases. From germline, CDR1 is SGDLS and CDR2 YYNGEE. CDR3 length: 15 residues. The CDR3 DNA reads TGTGCCAGCAGCGGGTTGACAGGGTTAATGGAGGGCTACACCTTC. Translated: CASSGLTGLMEGYTF.

This CDR3 reads CASSFRVGAQETQYF. CDR3 DNA: TGTGCCAGCAGTTTCCGAGTGGGGGCGCAAGAGACCCAGTACTTC. V usage is TRBV27 and J usage is TRBJ2-5, with a possible D match to TRBD1 (6 bases). V was cut by 3 bases and J by 2 bases, with 13 bases left in between. This CDR3 has 15 residues. CDR1 is MNHEY and CDR2 is SMNVEV in the germline V gene (reference sequence).

The rearrangement links TRBV11-3 to TRBJ2-1; D might be TRBD2 (6 bases). Trimming shortened V by 5 bases and J by 7 bases, and 15 bases separated the two germline ends. Germline loops: CDR1 SGHNT, CDR2 YENEEA. This CDR3 spans 14 amino acids. For the CDR3, the DNA is TGTGCCAGCAGCCCCAGGTCCGGGGGAAATGAGCAGTTCTTC. Amino acid sequence: CASSPRSGGNEQFF.

The chain recombines TRBV11-2 with TRBJ2-3, with a possible D match to TRBD2 (6 bases). V dropped 5 bases and J dropped 5 bases, with 11 bases sitting between them. The CDR3 runs 13 residues. Germline loops: CDR1 SGHAT, CDR2 FQNNGV. CDR3 protein: CASSQEGRDTQYF. CDR3 sequence (DNA): TGTGCCAGCAGCCAGGAGGGAAGAGATACGCAGTATTTT.

The V gene is TRBV5-4, the J gene TRBJ1-6, with D maybe TRBD1 (6 bases). CDR3 size: 16 residues. Germline V gene data show CDR1 as SGHNT and CDR2 as YYREEE (reference sequence). Deletions cut 4 bases from V and 5 bases from J, with 16 bases between. The CDR3 protein is CASSRDNVHNNSPLHF. The DNA of the CDR3 is TGTGCCAGCAGCAGGGACAATGTGCATAATAATTCACCCCTCCACTTT.

The rearrangement uses TRBV9 and TRBJ1-1; no firm D call. Germline V gene data show CDR1 as SGDLS and CDR2 as YYNGEE. Trimming stripped 4 bases from V and 4 bases from J, with 8 bases between. There are 12 residues in the CDR3. Written as DNA, the CDR3 is TGTGCCAGCAGCCCCCTCCCCACTGAAGCTTTCTTT. Translation: CASSPLPTEAFF.

The gene calls are TRBV9 and TRBJ2-3; possible D gene TRBD2, 6 bases. Germline CDR1 SGDLS, CDR2 YYNGEE. This CDR3 contains 15 residues. With 2 bases removed from V and 5 bases from J, the gap between germline ends came to 15 bases. CDR3 DNA sequence: TGTGCCAGCAGCGTTGGGCCCGGCGGGGAAGATACGCAGTATTTT. Amino acids: CASSVGPGGEDTQYF. The full variable domain, completed using reference TRBV9 and TRBJ2-3, is DSGVTQTPKHLITATGQRVTLRCSPRSGDLSVYWYQQSLDQGLQFLIQYYNGEERAKGNILERFSAQQFPDLHSELNLSSLELGDSALYFCASSVGPGGEDTQYFGPGTRLTVL.

In regard to this clone: The same CDR3 arises from other DNA sequences in this sample as well. This chain links TRBV6-5 with TRBJ2-5; TRBD2 aligns across 11 bases. The V segment lost 2 bases and the J segment 1 base; nucleotides outside the gene matches: 3. This CDR3 is built from 16 residues. CDR1 is MNHEY, CDR2 SVGAGI, per germline. DNA of the CDR3: TGTGCCAGCAGTTACACAACTAGCGGGGGCCAAGAGACCCAGTACTTC. This sequence encodes CASSYTTSGGQETQYF.

The chain carries TRBV2 and TRBJ1-4, with 7 bases lining up with TRBD1. The CDR3 length is 15 residues. Germline V gene data show CDR1 as SNHLY and CDR2 as FYNNEI. Trimming removed 2 bases from V and 4 bases from J; junction bases left unmatched: 4. CDR3 nucleotides: TGTGCCAGCAGTGAACAAGGGACAGATAATGAAAAACTGTTTTTT. Amino acids: CASSEQGTDNEKLFF.

V is TRBV13 and J is TRBJ2-3; D is ambiguous. The V end lost 0 bases, the J end lost 0 bases, and 4 bases lay between the germline ends. This CDR3 has 14 residues. Germline CDR1 is PRHDT and CDR2 is FYEKMQ (reference sequence). The CDR3, as DNA: TGTGCCAGCAGCTTAGGAGCTAGCACAGATACGCAGTATTTT. Translated: CASSLGASTDTQYF. Filled out from reference TRBV13 and TRBJ2-3, the complete variable domain reads AAGVIQSPRHLIKEKRETATLKCYPIPRHDTVYWYQQGPGQDPQFLISFYEKMQSDKGSIPDRFSAQQFSDYHSELNMSSLELGDSALYFCASSLGASTDTQYFGPGTRLTVL.

This rearrangement joins TRBV6-5 to TRBJ2-5; TRBD2 matches 7 bases. With 2 bases clipped from V and 5 bases from J, the junction kept 8 bases outside the gene matches. The CDR3 totals 15 residues. CDR1 and CDR2 (germline): MNHEY, SVGAGI. The CDR3 nucleotides are TGTGCCAGCAGTTACCCAGCGGGGTCCGGGGAGACCCAGTACTTC. It encodes CASSYPAGSGETQYF.